This T cell receptor (beta chain) was captured by sequencing in a study of blood T cell repertoires in COVID-19. About the research overall: The analysed material was cDNA or gDNA that came from T cells, B-cell-depleted T cells, or PBMCs.

Sequencing used immunoSEQ multiplex PCR; TCRdb keeps in-frame clones, though not all of them. The profile shows 43,000 or so clones, 87% of them singletons. V lost 3 bases, J lost 4 bases, and 10 bases stayed unmatched. Per the germline V gene, CDR1 is SGHDT and CDR2 is YYEEEE. CDR3 length: 17 residues. The material sequenced was peripheral blood. V and J are TRBV5-6 and TRBJ2-5; 12 nucleotides match TRBD2. The TCR sequence derives from a man aged 55 to 70 with active COVID-19. The CDR3 region is CASSSLGASGRGETQYF. The CDR3 DNA is TGTGCCAGCAGCTCTCTCGGGGCTAGCGGGAGGGGAGAGACCCAGTACTTC.